This entry lists 21 T cell receptor beta chains sequenced from one sample in a study of regulatory T cells in long-lasting Graves disease. Construction of the TCR beta libraries employed iRepertoire HTBI primers in conjunction with Arm-PCR of CDR3 regions. A single record per CDR3 protein comes from TCRdb applying MiXCR to the multiplex PCR reads. The repertoire includes some 250,000 distinct CDR3 sequences, around 19% of them detected once, and 14% sits in the top ten. Time point specified: newly diagnosed GD, antithyroid drugs for less than 3 months. The authors made the TCR library using RNA they extracted from PBMCs. The same data also contributed to another study, on T cells in Graves' hyperthyroidism and ophthalmopathy.

The sequenced sample was peripheral blood mononuclear cells (PBMCs), obtained at new diagnosis, from a patient treated with antithyroid drugs. These TCRs come from a woman under 40 with Graves disease.

Worth noting for this clonotype: Given a much more abundant clone one base away, this may be a read error. The rearrangement uses TRBV12-3 or TRBV12-4 and TRBJ1-4; unclear D gene. The CDR3 consists of 14 residues. V was cut by 6 bases and J by 7 bases, with 15 bases left in between. CDR3 bases: TGTGCCAGCAGCTCGGAGCAGGCTGTTGAAAAACTGTTTTTT. This translates into CASSSEQAVEKLFF.

In this sample, this clonotype turned up a few times. The chain combines TRBV5-4 with TRBJ1-2; a weak D match, TRBD1 (6 bases). Germline CDR1 reads SGHNT; CDR2 reads YYREEE (reference sequence). V lost 2 bases and J 2 bases, leaving 10 bases between the germline ends. CDR3 size: 14 residues. DNA of the CDR3: TGTGCCAGCAGCTTCTCGGGGGGCAACTATGGCTACACCTTC. Translated, it gives CASSFSGGNYGYTF.

This clonotype came up a few times. Compared with germline, one end of the junction differs, possibly owing to a read error. The chain joins TRBV12-5 to TRBJ2-1, with 8 bases lining up with TRBD1. Germline V CDR1 and CDR2: LGHNT, FRNRAP. This CDR3 spans 16 amino acids. Here the CDR3 reads CASGPRQTGENNEQLF. The CDR3 coding sequence is TGTGCTAGTGGTCCTCGCCAGACAGGGGAAAACAATGAGCAGCTCTTC.

As to this clonotype: A far larger clone is just one base off, so this is likely a read error. As DNA, the CDR3 is TGTGCCAGCAGGGGAGGCGGTTACAGGGGGCTTGGCAATGAGCAGTACTTC. It is translated as CASRGGGYRGLGNEQYF. V is TRBV3-1 and J is TRBJ2-1; 9 bases fit TRBD1. The J call may be in error: the DNA end matches TRBJ2-7 better. The CDR3 consists of 17 residues. Germline V CDR1 and CDR2: LGHDT, YNNKEL (reference sequence).

This clonotype was picked up many times. CDR3 residues: CATSRDPASTGELFF. The CDR3 DNA follows: TGTGCCACCAGCAGAGATCCCGCCAGCACCGGGGAGCTGTTTTTT. The chain combines TRBV15 with TRBJ2-2; D gene uncertain. CDR1 is LNHNV and CDR2 is YYDKDF in the germline V gene (reference sequence). The CDR3 consists of 15 residues. Trimming removed 0 bases at V and 4 bases at J, with 9 bases between.

This clonotype was observed at least ten times. The gene calls are TRBV20-1 and TRBJ1-5, with D maybe TRBD1 (6 bases). This CDR3 is 15 amino acids long. The V and J ends lost 0 bases and 7 bases respectively, with 16 bases between them. Germline CDR1 is DFQATT and CDR2 is SNEGSKA (reference sequence). CDR3 protein: CSARDSGGARQPQHF. CDR3 nucleotides: TGCAGTGCTAGAGATTCGGGGGGCGCGAGACAGCCCCAGCATTTT.

This clonotype was observed many times. This chain links TRBV6-5 with TRBJ1-1; no definite D call. With 0 bases removed from V and 1 base from J, the gap between germline ends came to 6 bases. CDR1 and CDR2 from the germline V gene are MNHEY and SVGAGI. The CDR3 length is 14 residues. The CDR3: CASSYSAANTEAFF. The CDR3 DNA sequence: TGTGCCAGCAGTTACTCTGCGGCGAACACTGAAGCTTTCTTT.

This clonotype was found many times. This chain joins TRBV5-5 and TRBJ2-7; tentatively, D is TRBD1 (5 bases). Germline V lookup: CDR1 SGHKS, CDR2 YYEKEE (reference sequence). This CDR3 is 13 amino acids long. The V end lost 5 bases, the J end lost 3 bases, and 12 bases lay between the germline ends. The CDR3, as DNA: TGTGCCAGCAGGATGACAGACGGCTACGAGCAGTACTTC. It specifies CASRMTDGYEQYF.

This clonotype was counted at least ten times. The chain is built from TRBV12-3 or TRBV12-4 and TRBJ2-3, with TRBD1 identical over 9 bases. This CDR3 region has 14 residues. V was clipped by 8 bases and J by 3 bases; unmatched bases: 6. CDR3 sequence reads: CASGDRVRTDTQYF. CDR3 nucleotides: TGTGCCAGCGGGGACAGGGTCCGAACAGATACGCAGTATTTT.

The chain has TRBV7-9 and TRBJ2-7; TRBD2 might be the D (7 bases). CDR1 and CDR2 (germline): SEHNR, FQNEAQ (reference sequence). Trimming stripped 5 bases from V and 3 bases from J, with 20 bases between. The length of the CDR3 is 16 residues. The CDR3 DNA reads as TGTGCCAGCAGCCCTCGGACGGGGGGCGTCATCTACGAGCAGTACTTC. Residues: CASSPRTGGVIYEQYF.

This clonotype was seen ten or more times. The V gene is TRBV11-2, the J gene TRBJ2-1, with TRBD1 matching 8 bases. Germline CDR1 and CDR2: SGHAT and FQNNGV. J lost 4 bases, V lost 5 bases, and 10 bases had no gene match. The CDR3 has 16 residues. CDR3 amino acids: CASSLAGRGRYNEQFF. In DNA form, the CDR3 reads TGTGCCAGCAGCCTCGCGGGCAGGGGGCGATACAATGAGCAGTTCTTC.

This clonotype was counted a few times. At one of its ends the junction is not consistent with the germline gene, which may arise from a read error. The chain is built from TRBV12-3 or TRBV12-4 and TRBJ2-2; 9 bases are shared with TRBD1. The CDR3 totals 16 residues. The CDR3 region is CASSPPQGAVTGELLF. CDR3 sequence (DNA): TGTGCCAGCAGTCCTCCACAGGGGGCAGTCACCGGGGAGCTGCTTTTT.

This clonotype was found many times. This may come from a read error, since a much larger clone is one base off. The chain couples TRBV3-1 to TRBJ1-1; a weak D match, TRBD1 (6 bases). Germline V lookup: CDR1 LGHDT, CDR2 YNNKEL (reference sequence). The CDR3 totals 13 residues. V shed 4 bases and J shed 14 bases, with 20 bases lying between them. This chain's CDR3 is CASSLSGQRAPFF. In DNA form, the CDR3 reads TGTGCCAGCAGCCTATCCGGACAGAGGGCGCCGTTCTTT.

This clonotype has ten or more counts. V and J are TRBV20-1 and TRBJ1-5; D is unclear. This CDR3 contains 17 residues. Trimming removed 0 bases from V and 0 bases from J, with 15 bases in between. The germline gives CDR1 DFQATT, CDR2 SNEGSKA (reference sequence). The CDR3 is CSARDQRRTYSNQPQHF. CDR3 DNA: TGCAGTGCTAGAGATCAGAGGCGGACTTATAGCAATCAGCCCCAGCATTTT.

This clonotype was observed at least ten times. The chain carries TRBV3-1 and TRBJ2-7, with TRBD1 identical over 7 bases. The CDR3 is 14 amino acids. The germline gives CDR1 LGHDT, CDR2 YNNKEL (reference sequence). J lost 4 bases, V lost 3 bases, and 6 bases had no gene match. CDR3 loop: CASSHFRGTYEQYF. The CDR3, as DNA: TGTGCCAGCAGCCACTTCAGGGGGACATACGAGCAGTACTTC.

This clonotype came up many times. The chain has TRBV5-1 and TRBJ2-3, with D possibly matching TRBD2 (5 bases). The CDR3 has 19 residues. Germline lookup yields CDR1 SGHRS and CDR2 YFSETQ. Deletions cut 3 bases from V and 0 bases from J, with 23 bases between. CDR3 amino acids: CASSSGGTVSGASTDTQYF. Written as DNA, the CDR3 is TGCGCCAGCAGCTCCGGAGGAACAGTAAGCGGAGCCAGCACAGATACGCAGTATTTT.

This clonotype was seen repeatedly, ten times or more. This sequence joins TRBV5-1 and TRBJ2-7, with D possibly matching TRBD2 (5 bases). Between the trimmed V and J ends, which lost 0 bases and 5 bases, there was a span of 15 bases. In germline, CDR1 is SGHRS, CDR2 YFSETQ. The CDR3 extends over 15 amino acids. CDR3 coding DNA: TGCGCCAGCAGCTTGGGACTCCCTGGGAGAAACGAGCAGTACTTC. This encodes CASSLGLPGRNEQYF.

The table lists this clonotype with many counts. The chain combines TRBV6-5 with TRBJ1-2; 7 bases agree with TRBD1. The junction had 4 bases not matched to a gene; V was cut back by 2 bases and J by 7 bases. There are 13 residues in the CDR3. CDR1 is MNHEY and CDR2 is SVGAGI in the germline V gene. The CDR3: CASSYATGSGYTF. As DNA, the CDR3 is TGTGCCAGCAGTTACGCGACAGGGAGTGGCTACACCTTC.

In its sample, this clonotype was seen many times. The V call is TRBV2, the J call TRBJ2-7; 7 bases line up with TRBD1. The CDR3 loop spans 14 amino acids. Germline-derived CDR1 and CDR2 are SNHLY and FYNNEI. Trimming cost V 6 bases and J 4 bases; bases outside gene matches: 9. The CDR3 sequence: CASRRDSENYEQYF. In DNA form, the CDR3 reads TGTGCCAGCAGAAGGGACAGCGAAAATTACGAGCAGTACTTC.

This clonotype came up many times. The rearrangement links TRBV6-1 to TRBJ1-5; no clear D gene. Germline-derived CDR1 and CDR2 are MNHNS and SASEGT. V was shortened by 6 bases and J by 0 bases, with 9 bases between the two germline ends. This CDR3 has 14 residues. The CDR3 loop is CASRLLNSNQPQHF. In DNA, the CDR3 is TGTGCCAGCAGGCTACTGAATAGCAATCAGCCCCAGCATTTT.

This clonotype was recorded a few times. The J gene is TRBJ2-1, the V gene TRBV20-1; 8 bases match TRBD2. V trimming: 0 bases; J trimming: 9 bases; junction bases outside the gene matches: 16. Germline CDR1 reads DFQATT; CDR2 reads SNEGSKA (reference sequence). CDR3 size: 17 residues. Here the CDR3 reads CSARDRLAGPRLGEQFF. CDR3 nucleotides: TGCAGTGCTAGAGATCGTTTAGCGGGGCCCCGGCTAGGTGAGCAGTTCTTC.